This is a list of T cell receptor beta chains from one sample in a study of response to subunit inactivated influenza vaccine. Via MiXCR, TCRdb re-called the RT-PCR reads, giving one row per CDR3 protein. The sample holds hundreds of thousands of distinct CDR3 sequences; around 20% are singletons and the top ten take roughly 10%. The sequences come from PBMCs from blood, collected more than 4 days after vaccination. The receptors come from a man aged 45-60 years who received an inactivated influenza vaccine. Each CDR3 is given with its conserved first and last residue. Fields, in order: D gene, clone size, V gene, J gene, CDR3 DNA, CDR3 protein. A D gene is named only where the DNA matches it firmly. The size of a clone is reported for some rows only, either as once, few or many, or as a class for expanded clones.

d_gene: TRBD2
abundance: -
v_gene: TRBV6-5
j_gene: TRBJ2-7
CDR3nt: TGTGCCAGCAGTTACTCTTGGACTAGCGCCCTCTTGGGCGAGCAGTACTTC
CDR3aa: CASSYSWTSALLGEQYF

d_gene: -
abundance: few
v_gene: TRBV10-3
j_gene: TRBJ2-7
CDR3nt: TGTGCCATCGTGAGACAGTTTGGCGGCGAGCAGTACTTC
CDR3aa: CAIVRQFGGEQYF

d_gene: TRBD2
abundance: few
v_gene: TRBV9
j_gene: TRBJ2-5
CDR3nt: TGTGCCAGCAGCGTATCAATTGCGGGAGCAGAGACCCAGTACTTC
CDR3aa: CASSVSIAGAETQYF

d_gene: TRBD2
abundance: few
v_gene: TRBV9
j_gene: TRBJ2-7
CDR3nt: TGTGCCAGCAGCCCGGCGGGGGTCTCCTACGAGCAGTACTTC
CDR3aa: CASSPAGVSYEQYF

d_gene: -
abundance: many
v_gene: TRBV29-1
j_gene: TRBJ2-1
CDR3nt: TGCAGCGTTGAAGGACCGGAGAGCTCCTACAATGAGCAGTTCTTC
CDR3aa: CSVEGPESSYNEQFF

d_gene: TRBD1
abundance: few
v_gene: TRBV7-2
j_gene: TRBJ1-4
CDR3nt: TGTGCCAGCAGCTTATCGGACAGGGGAGGCGAAAAACTGTTTTTT
CDR3aa: CASSLSDRGGEKLFF

d_gene: -
abundance: -
v_gene: TRBV4-3
j_gene: TRBJ1-3
CDR3nt: TGCGCCAGCAGCCAAGACGCGGACACTACTGGAAACACCATATATTTT
CDR3aa: CASSQDADTTGNTIYF

d_gene: -
abundance: few
v_gene: TRBV12-3/TRBV12-4
j_gene: TRBJ2-7
CDR3nt: TGTGCCAGCAGTTTAACGGGAGAGGGGTACGAGCAGTACTTC
CDR3aa: CASSLTGEGYEQYF

d_gene: TRBD2
abundance: -
v_gene: TRBV18
j_gene: TRBJ2-5
CDR3nt: TGTGCCAGCTCACCCCTGGGACTAGCGGAGACCCAGTACTTC
CDR3aa: CASSPLGLAETQYF

d_gene: -
abundance: -
v_gene: TRBV14
j_gene: TRBJ1-6
CDR3nt: TGTGCCAGCAGCCAACTGGACAGCAACTATTCACCCCTTCACTTT
CDR3aa: CASSQLDSNYSPLHF

d_gene: -
abundance: few
v_gene: TRBV5-1
j_gene: TRBJ2-3
CDR3nt: TGCGCCAGCAGCTTACTAGAAACCACAGATACGCAGTATTTT
CDR3aa: CASSLLETTDTQYF

d_gene: -
abundance: many
v_gene: TRBV12-3/TRBV12-4
j_gene: TRBJ1-3
CDR3nt: TGTGCCAGCAGTTTGGGGCAGACTGGAAACACCATATATTTT
CDR3aa: CASSLGQTGNTIYF

d_gene: -
abundance: few
v_gene: TRBV20-1
j_gene: TRBJ2-1
CDR3nt: TGCAGTGCTGTGGGGCGTGGCACCCTATACAATGAGCAGTTCTTC
CDR3aa: CSAVGRGTLYNEQFF

d_gene: TRBD2
abundance: few
v_gene: TRBV4-2
j_gene: TRBJ2-5
CDR3nt: TGTGCCAGCAGCCAAAGTTCTACTAGCGGGGGAGAGACCCAGTACTTC
CDR3aa: CASSQSSTSGGETQYF

d_gene: TRBD1
abundance: few
v_gene: TRBV5-6
j_gene: TRBJ1-1
CDR3nt: TGTGCCAGCAGCCGGGACAGCGCCATCGGAGCTTTCTTT
CDR3aa: CASSRDSAIGAFF

d_gene: -
abundance: few
v_gene: TRBV6-5
j_gene: TRBJ2-5
CDR3nt: TGTGCCAGCAGTTACGGTGCAGTCCAAGAGACCCAGTACTTC
CDR3aa: CASSYGAVQETQYF

d_gene: -
abundance: -
v_gene: TRBV24-1
j_gene: TRBJ2-2
CDR3nt: TGTGCCACCAGTGGTACACAGGGGAACACCGGGGAGCTGTTTTTT
CDR3aa: CATSGTQGNTGELFF

d_gene: TRBD2
abundance: few
v_gene: TRBV28
j_gene: TRBJ2-7
CDR3nt: TGTGCCAGCAGATCGACGGGACTAGCGTCTTCATGGGACTTC
CDR3aa: CASRSTGLASSWDF

d_gene: TRBD1
abundance: -
v_gene: TRBV28
j_gene: TRBJ2-3
CDR3nt: TGTGCCAGCAGTACGGGACAGCTCTTTATTTCGCAAAGGTATACGCAGTATTTT
CDR3aa: CASSTGQLFISQRYTQYF

d_gene: -
abundance: many
v_gene: TRBV20-1
j_gene: TRBJ1-5
CDR3nt: TGCAGTGCTAGTGGTGGGCAGATCAATCAGCCCCAGCATTTT
CDR3aa: CSASGGQINQPQHF

d_gene: TRBD2
abundance: many
v_gene: TRBV4-3
j_gene: TRBJ2-1
CDR3nt: TGCGCCAGCAGCCAAGATACTAGCGGGAGGGCCGGTGAGCAGTTCTTC
CDR3aa: CASSQDTSGRAGEQFF

d_gene: -
abundance: -
v_gene: TRBV6-5
j_gene: TRBJ1-1
CDR3nt: TGTGCCAGCAGTTATAGTTCCGGGTTATGGAACACTGAAGCTTTCTTT
CDR3aa: CASSYSSGLWNTEAFF

d_gene: -
abundance: few
v_gene: TRBV6-6
j_gene: TRBJ2-7
CDR3nt: TGTGCCAGCAGTTACTCGCGCCCGGACGAGCAGTACTTC
CDR3aa: CASSYSRPDEQYF

d_gene: TRBD2
abundance: few
v_gene: TRBV4-3
j_gene: TRBJ2-5
CDR3nt: TGCGCCAGCAGCCAAGTAATTTCGGGAGGGGAGACCCAGTACTTC
CDR3aa: CASSQVISGGETQYF

d_gene: TRBD2
abundance: few
v_gene: TRBV11-2
j_gene: TRBJ2-1
CDR3nt: TGTGCCAGCAGCACTTCTAGCGGGGGGGGAAATGAGCAGTTCTTC
CDR3aa: CASSTSSGGGNEQFF

d_gene: -
abundance: few
v_gene: TRBV6-2/TRBV6-3
j_gene: TRBJ2-3
CDR3nt: TGTGCCAGCAGTTACGGCGGCAGGGAAACAGATACGCAGTATTTT
CDR3aa: CASSYGGRETDTQYF

d_gene: TRBD1
abundance: many
v_gene: TRBV5-1
j_gene: TRBJ1-1
CDR3nt: TGTGCCAGCAGTTCCGGGACAGGGGGCACTGAAGCTTTCTTT
CDR3aa: CASSSGTGGTEAFF